The present entry profiles one T cell receptor (beta chain) with its context. Its antigen is unknown. The sample originates from a study of T cell repertoires in cytomegalovirus infection. Study conclusions and caveats: HLA-C-restricted CMV clonotypes gave the most frequent clonotype in two of eight donors.

MiXCR was run by TCRdb on the reads, yielding one entry per CDR3 protein. The table has about 69,000 distinct CDR3 sequences, about 29% seen once. This clonotype originated in a human donor in good health (CMV status not recorded). Some clones in this sample may be carry-over from other donors' samples. The specimen comprised CD8+ T cells from cultured PBMCs, sampled from culture after CMV antigen stimulation.

DNA for the CDR3: TGTGCCAGCAACGGGAACACCGGGGAGCTGTTTTTT. Amino acids: CASNGNTGELFF. The chain couples TRBV6-8 to TRBJ2-2, with D uncertain. Trimming shortened V by 7 bases and J by 1 base, and 4 bases separated the two germline ends. This CDR3 contains 12 residues. CDR1 and CDR2 (germline): MNHGY, SAAAGT.